The entry below describes one TCR beta chain. The antigen is unknown. The data were obtained in a study of cytomegalovirus exposure and HLA in healthy donors. PCR was performed using 60 Vbeta and 13 Jbeta primers. The data were produced by immunoSEQ multiplex PCR, yet TCRdb's version contains in-frame clones alone and is incomplete. The table includes roughly 180,000 clones, about 83% detected once. Regarding the study as a whole: As a later analysis revealed, the rate of TCR association differed by HLA locus, with DRB1 most and HLA-C fewest.

CDR1 MRHNA and CDR2 SNTAGT come from the germline V gene. The V gene lost 2 bases and the J gene lost 7 bases, with 11 bases spanning the gap. The CDR3 loop spans 13 amino acids. The sequencing sample was made of PBMCs. The TCR originated in a female donor in good health and CMV-seronegative. V and J are TRBV6-4 and TRBJ1-2; D is undetermined. Written as DNA, the CDR3 is TGTGCCAGCAGTGACGACCCCCGGGGTGGCTACACCTTC. This encodes CASSDDPRGGYTF.